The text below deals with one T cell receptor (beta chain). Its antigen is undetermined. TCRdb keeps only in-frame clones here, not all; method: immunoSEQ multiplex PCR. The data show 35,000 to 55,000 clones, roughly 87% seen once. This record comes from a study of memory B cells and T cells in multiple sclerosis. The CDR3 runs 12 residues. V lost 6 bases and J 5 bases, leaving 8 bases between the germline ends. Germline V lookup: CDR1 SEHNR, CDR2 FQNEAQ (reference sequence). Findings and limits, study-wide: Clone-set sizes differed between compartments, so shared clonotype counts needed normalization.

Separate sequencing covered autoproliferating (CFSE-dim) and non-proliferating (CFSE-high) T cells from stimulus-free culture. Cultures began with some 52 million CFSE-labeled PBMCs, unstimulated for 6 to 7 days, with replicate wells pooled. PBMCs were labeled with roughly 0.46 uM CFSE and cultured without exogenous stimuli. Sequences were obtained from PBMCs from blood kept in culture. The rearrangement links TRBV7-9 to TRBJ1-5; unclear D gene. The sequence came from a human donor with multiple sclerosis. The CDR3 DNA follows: TGTGCCAGCAGTCTAACGGATCAGCCCCAGCATTTT. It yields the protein CASSLTDQPQHF.